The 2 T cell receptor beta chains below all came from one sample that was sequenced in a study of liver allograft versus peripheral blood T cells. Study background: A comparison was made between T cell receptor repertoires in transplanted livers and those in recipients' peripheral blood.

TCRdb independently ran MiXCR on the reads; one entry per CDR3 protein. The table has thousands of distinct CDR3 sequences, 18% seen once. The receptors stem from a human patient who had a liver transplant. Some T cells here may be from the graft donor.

CDR3 sequence reads: CASRGWTGRDNQPQHF. CDR3 bases: TGTGCCAGCAGGGGCTGGACAGGGAGGGACAATCAGCCCCAGCATTTT. The V gene is TRBV2, the J gene TRBJ1-5; 8 positions agree with TRBD1. Germline CDR1 reads SNHLY; CDR2 reads FYNNEI. The CDR3 consists of 16 residues. The J segment lost 3 bases and the V segment lost 6 bases, leaving 10 bases of the junction unmatched.

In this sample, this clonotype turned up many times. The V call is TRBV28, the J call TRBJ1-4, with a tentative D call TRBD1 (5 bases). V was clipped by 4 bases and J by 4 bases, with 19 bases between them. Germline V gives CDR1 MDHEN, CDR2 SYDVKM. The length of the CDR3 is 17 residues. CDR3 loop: CASSWVPGGGVNEKLFF. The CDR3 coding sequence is TGTGCCAGCAGTTGGGTTCCTGGAGGAGGGGTTAATGAAAAACTGTTTTTT.